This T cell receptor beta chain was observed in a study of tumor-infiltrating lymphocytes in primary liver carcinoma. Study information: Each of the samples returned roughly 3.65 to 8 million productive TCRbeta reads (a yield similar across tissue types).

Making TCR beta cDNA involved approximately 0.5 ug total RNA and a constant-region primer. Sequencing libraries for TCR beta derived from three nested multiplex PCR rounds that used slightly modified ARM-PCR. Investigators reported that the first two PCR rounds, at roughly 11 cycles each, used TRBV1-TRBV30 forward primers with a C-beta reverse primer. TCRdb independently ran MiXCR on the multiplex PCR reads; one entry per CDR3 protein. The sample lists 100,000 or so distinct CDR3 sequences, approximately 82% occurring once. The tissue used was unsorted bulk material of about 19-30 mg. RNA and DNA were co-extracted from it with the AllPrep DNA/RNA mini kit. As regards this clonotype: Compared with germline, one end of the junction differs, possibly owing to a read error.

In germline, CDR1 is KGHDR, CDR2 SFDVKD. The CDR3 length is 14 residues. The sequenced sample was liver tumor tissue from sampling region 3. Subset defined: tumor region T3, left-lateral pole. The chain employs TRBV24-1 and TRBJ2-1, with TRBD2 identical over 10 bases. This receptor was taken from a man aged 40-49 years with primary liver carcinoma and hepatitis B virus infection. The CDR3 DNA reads TGTGTCACCAGTGCAGCGGGAGGGCTTGATGAGCACTTCTTC. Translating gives CVTSAAGGLDEHFF.